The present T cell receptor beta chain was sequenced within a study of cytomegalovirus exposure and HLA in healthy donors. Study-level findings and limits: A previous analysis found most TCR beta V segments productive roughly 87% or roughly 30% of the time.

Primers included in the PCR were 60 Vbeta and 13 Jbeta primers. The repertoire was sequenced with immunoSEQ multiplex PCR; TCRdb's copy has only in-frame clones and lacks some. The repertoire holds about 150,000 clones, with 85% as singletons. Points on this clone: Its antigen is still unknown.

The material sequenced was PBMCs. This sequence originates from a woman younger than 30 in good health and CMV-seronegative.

DNA of the CDR3: TGTGCCAGCAGCGCCGCGGACAGGGGATCTTCAGCTTTCTTT. It is translated as CASSAADRGSSAFF. The chain links TRBV13 to TRBJ1-1, with 9 bases identical to TRBD1. J lost 10 bases, V lost 5 bases, and 11 bases had no gene match. CDR3 length equals 14 residues. The germline V gene encodes CDR1 PRHDT and CDR2 FYEKMQ (reference sequence).